One sample yielded the 4 T cell receptor beta chains listed below, sequenced in a study of memory CD4+ T cells and cytomegalovirus serostatus. The table came from immunoSEQ multiplex PCR; TCRdb's copy has only in-frame clones and leaves some out. The sample consists of about 41,000 clones, about 85% of them appearing once. The sort gate was single viable CD3+CD4+CD8-CD45RO+ cells for memory CD4+ T cells. Sequencing was performed on memory CD4+ T cells from blood. The receptor set was obtained from an adult in good health and CMV-seronegative.

The chain employs TRBV10-3 and TRBJ1-4; a possible D gene is TRBD1 (5 bases). This CDR3 is built from 15 residues. V was clipped by 0 bases and J by 7 bases, with 12 bases between them. Looked up from germline, CDR1 is ENHRY and CDR2 is SYGVKD. The CDR3 DNA reads TGTGCCATCAGTGAGTCGAAGGGTGGGGGTGAAAAACTGTTTTTT. This sequence encodes CAISESKGGGEKLFF.

J is TRBJ2-3 and V is TRBV7-9; TRBD2 aligns across 14 bases. The CDR3 contains 17 residues. Germline V CDR1 and CDR2: SEHNR, FQNEAQ (reference sequence). J gave up 5 bases and V 5 bases, and 9 bases lay outside the gene matches. CDR3 DNA: TGTGCCAGCAGCAGAATGACTAGCGGGGGGGCTGGAGATACGCAGTATTTT. It encodes CASSRMTSGGAGDTQYF.

This clone appeared a few times. The chain combines TRBV12-5 with TRBJ1-1; TRBD1 aligns across 9 bases. CDR3 length equals 15 residues. Trimming removed 6 bases from V and 1 base from J; junction bases left unmatched: 6. Germline V lookup: CDR1 LGHNT, CDR2 FRNRAP. The CDR3 sequence is CASGPQGAWNTEAFF. The CDR3, as DNA: TGTGCTAGTGGACCACAGGGGGCGTGGAACACTGAAGCTTTCTTT. The full variable domain, rest sourced from reference TRBV12-5 and TRBJ1-1, is DARVTQTPRHKVTEMGQEVTMRCQPILGHNTVFWYRQTMMQGLELLAYFRNRAPLDDSGMPKDRFSAEMPDATLATLKIQPSEPRDSAVYFCASGPQGAWNTEAFFGQGTRLTVV.

The CDR3 protein is CSATDQNTIYF. The CDR3, as DNA: TGCAGTGCTACGGATCAGAACACCATATATTTT. This chain links TRBV20-1 with TRBJ1-3, with D uncertain. CDR1 and CDR2 (germline): DFQATT, SNEGSKA (reference sequence). V was clipped by 4 bases and J by 7 bases, with 8 bases between them. The CDR3 contains 11 residues.